These 15 T cell receptor beta chains were sequenced from one sample in a study of blood T cell repertoires in COVID-19 (dated by TCRdb to about 2020). Libraries came from the immunoSEQ multiplex PCR assay. The table was pulled from immuneACCESS by TCRdb, which kept in-frame rearrangements only. Such tables lose some clones; where checked, under half of the loss comes from unresolved V genes, and the rest has no known cause. Across this sample there are around 120,000 clones, with roughly 90% seen only once. 4% to 5% of the sample goes to the ten largest clones. The sample taken for sequencing was peripheral blood. The receptors derive from a man aged 60 to 75 with COVID-19, enrolled during active disease.

The chain recombines TRBV7-9 with TRBJ1-2; D is unclear. CDR3 length equals 12 residues. The germline V and J ends were trimmed by 5 bases and 4 bases, with 8 bases remaining between them. CDR1 and CDR2 from the germline V gene are SEHNR and FQNEAQ (reference sequence). CDR3: CASSRRSYGYTF. The CDR3 nucleotides are TGTGCCAGCAGCCGGAGGAGCTATGGCTACACCTTC.

The chain uses TRBV28 and TRBJ1-4; D not resolved. Trimming took off 6 bases at V and 0 bases at J, with 11 bases between the two ends. This CDR3 region has 15 residues. Looked up from germline, CDR1 is MDHEN and CDR2 is SYDVKM. DNA of the CDR3: TGTGCCAGCAGCCTACAGCTTACAACTAATGAAAAACTGTTTTTT. Translation gives CASSLQLTTNEKLFF.

This clone appeared a single time. The chain has TRBV7-8 and TRBJ2-3; 7 nucleotides agree with TRBD1. This CDR3 is built from 13 residues. CDR1 is SGHVS and CDR2 is FQNEAQ in the germline V gene. The ends lost 7 bases at V and 10 bases at J; junction bases unmatched: 11. CDR3 in amino acids: CASTTTRDSSQYF. Written as DNA, the CDR3 is TGTGCCAGCACTACCACGAGGGACAGTTCGCAGTATTTT.

The CDR3 region is CASSRGDGYTF. The DNA of the CDR3 is TGTGCCAGTAGTAGGGGGGATGGCTACACCTTC. This sequence joins TRBV19 and TRBJ1-2; D is possibly TRBD1 (5 bases). V lost 4 bases, J lost 6 bases, and 6 bases lay in between. The CDR3 totals 11 residues. Germline-derived CDR1 and CDR2 are LNHDA and SQIVND (reference sequence). Full variable domain (remainder filled in from reference TRBV19 and TRBJ1-2): DGGITQSPKYLFRKEGQNVTLSCEQNLNHDAMYWYRQDPGQGLRLIYYSQIVNDFQKGDIAEGYSVSREKKESFPLTVTSAQKNPTAFYLCASSRGDGYTFGSGTRLTVV.

The V call is TRBV29-1, the J call TRBJ1-2; TRBD1 is a possible D gene (5 bases). This CDR3 spans 13 amino acids. V was cut by 3 bases and J by 1 base, with 9 bases left in between. CDR1 SQVTM and CDR2 ANQGSEA come from the germline V gene. CDR3 DNA: TGCAGCGTTGACCTGGGGGGTAACTATGGCTACACCTTC. Amino acid sequence: CSVDLGGNYGYTF.

This chain joins TRBV23-1 and TRBJ2-5; 9 bases are shared with TRBD1. TRBV23-1 belongs to the ORF category, with a function that is uncertain. V dropped 6 bases and J dropped 8; count of bases not matched to a gene: 16. There are 16 residues in the CDR3. In DNA form, the CDR3 reads TGCGCCAGCAGACATTTTTACGGGACAGGGAAGAGAACCCAGTACTTC. Amino acids: CASRHFYGTGKRTQYF.

CDR3 nucleotides: TGTGCCAGCAGCTCTACCCCGGGGGGGGCGAACACTGAAGCTTTCTTT. Its translation: CASSSTPGGANTEAFF. The rearrangement joins TRBV7-2 to TRBJ1-1; D may be TRBD1 (6 bases). CDR1 is SGHTA and CDR2 is FQGNSA in the germline V gene. The CDR3 is 16 residues long. V was cut by 4 bases and J by 1 base, with 16 bases left in between.

The chain is built from TRBV7-9 and TRBJ1-5; TRBD1 might be the D (5 bases). V was shortened by 4 bases and J by 0 bases, with 13 bases between the two germline ends. The CDR3 is made up of 16 amino acids. Looked up from germline, CDR1 is SEHNR and CDR2 is FQNEAQ (reference sequence). The CDR3 sequence: CASSSGGRDSNQPQHF. The CDR3 DNA reads TGTGCCAGCAGCTCGGGGGGACGGGATAGCAATCAGCCCCAGCATTTT.

The J gene is TRBJ1-1, the V gene TRBV28; perhaps TRBD1 as D (6 bases). CDR1 MDHEN and CDR2 SYDVKM come from the germline V gene. The ends were cut back, 8 bases at V and 0 bases at J, with 10 bases in the middle. The CDR3 consists of 13 residues. Here the CDR3 reads CASGQPMNTEAFF. CDR3 coding DNA: TGTGCCAGCGGACAGCCTATGAACACTGAAGCTTTCTTT.

V and J are TRBV5-4 and TRBJ2-5; 11 nucleotides match TRBD2. Germline-derived CDR1 and CDR2 are SGHNT and YYREEE (reference sequence). Trimming removed 6 bases from V and 1 base from J; junction bases left unmatched: 2. This CDR3 has 14 amino acids. The CDR3 protein is CASKLAGVQETQYF. CDR3 sequence (DNA): TGTGCCAGCAAACTAGCGGGAGTCCAAGAGACCCAGTACTTC.

The rearrangement uses TRBV2 and TRBJ2-6; D is undetermined. The CDR3 contains 13 residues. Germline V lookup: CDR1 SNHLY, CDR2 FYNNEI. With 7 bases removed from V and 0 bases from J, the gap between germline ends came to 4 bases. The CDR3 DNA sequence: TGTGCCAGCATGAGCTCTGGGGCCAACGTCCTGACTTTC. Protein sequence: CASMSSGANVLTF.

This clone was counted a few times. The CDR3 loop is CASSQVTGGMGYEQYF. The CDR3 DNA reads TGCGCCAGCAGCCAAGTAACTGGCGGGATGGGTTACGAGCAGTACTTC. The chain carries TRBV4-1 and TRBJ2-7; D possibly corresponds to TRBD2 (6 bases). This CDR3 region has 16 residues. Per the germline V gene, CDR1 is MGHRA and CDR2 is YSYEKL. V lost 1 base and J lost 4, with 17 bases in between.

This chain connects TRBV30 to TRBJ1-2; the D gene is possibly TRBD1 (5 bases). V shed 1 base and J shed 1 base, with 13 bases lying between them. This CDR3 comprises 15 residues. Looked up from germline, CDR1 is GTSNPN and CDR2 is SVGIG (reference sequence). CDR3 sequence: CAWSARRDVNYGYTF. CDR3 coding DNA: TGTGCCTGGAGTGCACGGAGGGACGTTAACTATGGCTACACCTTC.

This clone appeared once. The V gene is TRBV7-3, the J gene TRBJ2-3; 11 bases match TRBD2. The V segment lost 2 bases and the J segment 3 bases; nucleotides outside the gene matches: 7. The CDR3 runs to 17 residues. Germline CDR1 and CDR2: SGHTA and FQGTGA. CDR3 in amino acids: CASSLGLAGGPTDTQYF. The CDR3 DNA reads as TGTGCCAGCAGCTTAGGATTAGCGGGAGGGCCGACAGATACGCAGTATTTT.

The chain links TRBV30 to TRBJ1-5; no reliable D call. The CDR3 extends over 13 amino acids. The V end lost 2 bases, the J end lost 6 bases, and 11 bases lay between the germline ends. Germline loops: CDR1 GTSNPN, CDR2 SVGIG (reference sequence). The CDR3 is CAWSPGSGQPQHF. In DNA form, the CDR3 reads TGTGCCTGGAGTCCTGGGAGCGGTCAGCCCCAGCATTTT.